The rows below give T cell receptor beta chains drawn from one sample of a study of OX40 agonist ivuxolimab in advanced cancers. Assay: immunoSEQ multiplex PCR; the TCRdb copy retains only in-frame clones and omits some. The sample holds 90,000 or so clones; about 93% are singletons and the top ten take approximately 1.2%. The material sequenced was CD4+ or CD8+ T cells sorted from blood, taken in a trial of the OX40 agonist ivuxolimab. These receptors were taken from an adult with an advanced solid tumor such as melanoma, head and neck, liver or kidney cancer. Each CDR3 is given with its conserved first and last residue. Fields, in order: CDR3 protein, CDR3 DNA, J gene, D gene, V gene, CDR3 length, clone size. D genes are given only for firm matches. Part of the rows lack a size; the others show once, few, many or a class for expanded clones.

cdr3_aa: CASKRTSDTDTQYF; cdr3_nt: TGCGCCAGCAAGCGGACTAGTGACACAGATACGCAGTATTTT; j_call: TRBJ2-3; d_call: TRBD2; v_call: TRBV5-1; cdr3_length: 14; clone_size: once
cdr3_aa: CASSLFDGETQYF; cdr3_nt: TGTGCCAGCTCACTATTCGATGGGGAGACCCAGTACTTC; j_call: TRBJ2-5; d_call: -; v_call: TRBV18; cdr3_length: 13; clone_size: -
cdr3_aa: CASSLALLAGQETQYF; cdr3_nt: TGCGCCAGCAGCTTGGCCTTATTGGCAGGGCAAGAGACCCAGTACTTC; j_call: TRBJ2-5; d_call: -; v_call: TRBV5-1; cdr3_length: 16; clone_size: -
cdr3_aa: CASSIPHGPGETQYF; cdr3_nt: TGTGCCAGTAGTATCCCCCACGGCCCGGGAGAGACCCAGTACTTC; j_call: TRBJ2-5; d_call: -; v_call: TRBV19; cdr3_length: 15; clone_size: -
cdr3_aa: CASSPQGLSNEQYF; cdr3_nt: TGTGCCAGCAGCCCCCAAGGACTCTCCAACGAGCAGTACTTC; j_call: TRBJ2-7; d_call: -; v_call: TRBV9; cdr3_length: 14; clone_size: -
cdr3_aa: CASSMEVRNIHEQYF; cdr3_nt: TGTGCCAGTAGTATGGAGGTCAGGAATATCCACGAGCAGTACTTC; j_call: TRBJ2-7; d_call: -; v_call: TRBV19; cdr3_length: 15; clone_size: once
cdr3_aa: CASSSDSRYNSPLHF; cdr3_nt: TGTGCCAGCAGCTCAGACAGCCGGTATAATTCACCCCTCCACTTT; j_call: TRBJ1-6; d_call: -; v_call: TRBV7-8; cdr3_length: 15; clone_size: -
cdr3_aa: CAINIGQGADTQYF; cdr3_nt: TGTGCCATCAACATCGGACAGGGAGCAGATACGCAGTATTTT; j_call: TRBJ2-3; d_call: TRBD1; v_call: TRBV10-3; cdr3_length: 14; clone_size: -
cdr3_aa: CASSLGEGDRDHGYTF; cdr3_nt: TGTGCCAGCAGCTTAGGTGAAGGAGACAGGGACCATGGCTACACCTTC; j_call: TRBJ1-2; d_call: TRBD1; v_call: TRBV7-6; cdr3_length: 16; clone_size: -
cdr3_aa: CASSRVAVGIGELFF; cdr3_nt: TGTGCCAGCAGCCGCGTGGCAGTAGGTATCGGGGAGCTGTTTTTT; j_call: TRBJ2-2; d_call: -; v_call: TRBV7-2; cdr3_length: 15; clone_size: -
cdr3_aa: CASSLLREPDTQYF; cdr3_nt: TGTGCCAGCAGCTTATTGCGGGAGCCAGATACGCAGTATTTT; j_call: TRBJ2-3; d_call: TRBD2; v_call: TRBV11-2; cdr3_length: 14; clone_size: -
cdr3_aa: CASSLVGSGNTIYF; cdr3_nt: TGTGCCAGCAGCTTAGTGGGATCTGGAAACACCATATATTTT; j_call: TRBJ1-3; d_call: -; v_call: TRBV7-6; cdr3_length: 14; clone_size: -
cdr3_aa: CASSSGLAGHNEQFF; cdr3_nt: TGTGCCAGCAGCTCGGGACTAGCGGGACACAATGAGCAGTTCTTC; j_call: TRBJ2-1; d_call: TRBD2; v_call: TRBV7-3; cdr3_length: 15; clone_size: -
cdr3_aa: CASISATYGYTF; cdr3_nt: TGTGCCAGCATCTCGGCGACCTATGGCTACACCTTC; j_call: TRBJ1-2; d_call: -; v_call: TRBV28; cdr3_length: 12; clone_size: -
cdr3_aa: CASSFGQMNYGYTF; cdr3_nt: TGTGCCAGCAGTTTCGGACAGATGAACTATGGCTACACCTTC; j_call: TRBJ1-2; d_call: -; v_call: TRBV28; cdr3_length: 14; clone_size: once
cdr3_aa: CASSPAGLGADTQYF; cdr3_nt: TGTGCCAGCTCACCAGCAGGACTAGGGGCAGATACGCAGTATTTT; j_call: TRBJ2-3; d_call: TRBD2; v_call: TRBV18; cdr3_length: 15; clone_size: -
cdr3_aa: CSAWTLEAFF; cdr3_nt: TGCAGTGCCTGGACCCTGGAAGCTTTCTTT; j_call: TRBJ1-1; d_call: -; v_call: TRBV20-1; cdr3_length: 10; clone_size: -
cdr3_aa: CASRDNQPQHF; cdr3_nt: TGTGCCAGCAGGGATAATCAGCCCCAGCATTTT; j_call: TRBJ1-5; d_call: -; v_call: TRBV6-6; cdr3_length: 11; clone_size: -
cdr3_aa: CASSPGGAAMGGELFF; cdr3_nt: TGTGCCAGCAGCCCCGGCGGAGCGGCCATGGGTGGGGAGCTGTTTTTT; j_call: TRBJ2-2; d_call: -; v_call: TRBV5-6; cdr3_length: 16; clone_size: once
cdr3_aa: CASSPPVGRGNTDTQYF; cdr3_nt: TGTGCCAGCTCACCACCGGTAGGGAGAGGAAACACAGATACGCAGTATTTT; j_call: TRBJ2-3; d_call: -; v_call: TRBV18; cdr3_length: 17; clone_size: -
cdr3_aa: CASSLVGNTIYF; cdr3_nt: TGTGCCAGCAGCCTAGTAGGAAACACCATATATTTT; j_call: TRBJ1-3; d_call: -; v_call: TRBV11-3; cdr3_length: 12; clone_size: -
cdr3_aa: CASRSFSIQYF; cdr3_nt: TGTGCCAGCAGGAGTTTCAGCATTCAGTACTTC; j_call: TRBJ2-4; d_call: -; v_call: TRBV28; cdr3_length: 11; clone_size: -
cdr3_aa: CAWSGQGVETQYF; cdr3_nt: TGTGCCTGGAGCGGACAGGGGGTAGAGACCCAGTACTTC; j_call: TRBJ2-5; d_call: TRBD1; v_call: TRBV30; cdr3_length: 13; clone_size: -
cdr3_aa: CASSPSGRNHEQYF; cdr3_nt: TGTGCCAGCTCACCTAGCGGGAGGAACCACGAGCAGTACTTC; j_call: TRBJ2-7; d_call: TRBD2; v_call: TRBV18; cdr3_length: 14; clone_size: once
cdr3_aa: CASSDPGGTGEDTQYF; cdr3_nt: TGCGCCAGCAGTGATCCGGGAGGGACAGGGGAAGATACGCAGTATTTT; j_call: TRBJ2-3; d_call: TRBD1; v_call: TRBV10-1; cdr3_length: 16; clone_size: -
cdr3_aa: CASSYTPGQGSEQYF; cdr3_nt: TGTGCCAGCAGTTACACTCCGGGACAGGGGAGCGAGCAGTACTTC; j_call: TRBJ2-7; d_call: TRBD1; v_call: TRBV6-6; cdr3_length: 15; clone_size: once
cdr3_aa: CAWGTGGSGANVLTF; cdr3_nt: TGTGCCTGGGGGACAGGGGGTTCTGGGGCCAACGTCCTGACTTTC; j_call: TRBJ2-6; d_call: TRBD1; v_call: TRBV30; cdr3_length: 15; clone_size: -
cdr3_aa: CASRRTGTEAFF; cdr3_nt: TGTGCCAGCAGGCGGACAGGTACTGAAGCTTTCTTT; j_call: TRBJ1-1; d_call: TRBD1; v_call: TRBV2; cdr3_length: 12; clone_size: -
cdr3_aa: CASSLGGTGGQPQHF; cdr3_nt: TGTGCCAGCAGCTTAGGGGGGACAGGGGGACAGCCCCAGCATTTT; j_call: TRBJ1-5; d_call: TRBD1; v_call: TRBV7-2; cdr3_length: 15; clone_size: -
cdr3_aa: CASQQGPMNTEAFF; cdr3_nt: TGTGCCAGCCAACAGGGGCCGATGAACACTGAAGCTTTCTTT; j_call: TRBJ1-1; d_call: TRBD1; v_call: TRBV6-5; cdr3_length: 14; clone_size: -
cdr3_aa: CASSRTINQPQHF; cdr3_nt: TGTGCCAGCTCCAGGACGATCAATCAGCCCCAGCATTTT; j_call: TRBJ1-5; d_call: -; v_call: TRBV18; cdr3_length: 13; clone_size: -
cdr3_aa: CAWRGGPTGLKQYF; cdr3_nt: TGTGCCTGGAGGGGGGGACCGACAGGGCTAAAGCAGTACTTC; j_call: TRBJ2-7; d_call: -; v_call: TRBV30; cdr3_length: 14; clone_size: once
cdr3_aa: CASSWKGLTNIQYF; cdr3_nt: TGTGCCAGCAGTTGGAAGGGACTAACTAACATTCAGTACTTC; j_call: TRBJ2-4; d_call: TRBD2; v_call: TRBV7-2; cdr3_length: 14; clone_size: -
cdr3_aa: CAIMGQGNTGELFF; cdr3_nt: TGTGCCATCATGGGACAGGGGAACACCGGGGAGCTGTTTTTT; j_call: TRBJ2-2; d_call: TRBD1; v_call: TRBV10-3; cdr3_length: 14; clone_size: -
cdr3_aa: CASSRKGLAGNEQYF; cdr3_nt: TGTGCCAGCAGCCGCAAGGGACTAGCGGGGAACGAGCAGTACTTC; j_call: TRBJ2-7; d_call: TRBD2; v_call: TRBV7-2; cdr3_length: 15; clone_size: -
cdr3_aa: CASSLARRSQETQYF; cdr3_nt: TGTGCCAGCAGCTTGGCCCGGAGAAGCCAAGAGACCCAGTACTTC; j_call: TRBJ2-5; d_call: -; v_call: TRBV5-8; cdr3_length: 15; clone_size: once
cdr3_aa: CASSLGQVVRPDSGANVLTF; cdr3_nt: TGCGCCAGCAGCTTAGGACAGGTCGTAAGACCGGACTCTGGGGCCAACGTCCTGACTTTC; j_call: TRBJ2-6; d_call: TRBD1; v_call: TRBV5-1; cdr3_length: 20; clone_size: -
cdr3_aa: CASSLGWDRGNYGYTF; cdr3_nt: TGTGCCAGCAGTTTAGGGTGGGACAGGGGTAACTATGGCTACACCTTC; j_call: TRBJ1-2; d_call: TRBD1; v_call: TRBV27; cdr3_length: 16; clone_size: -
cdr3_aa: CASCEGRDTGELFF; cdr3_nt: TGTGCCAGCTGCGAGGGGAGGGACACCGGGGAGCTGTTTTTT; j_call: TRBJ2-2; d_call: TRBD2; v_call: TRBV6-1; cdr3_length: 14; clone_size: -
cdr3_aa: CASSLAADTQYF; cdr3_nt: TGTGCCAGCAGCTTGGCCGCAGATACGCAGTATTTT; j_call: TRBJ2-3; d_call: -; v_call: TRBV5-8; cdr3_length: 12; clone_size: -
cdr3_aa: CASIPRSGTGRSNQPQHF; cdr3_nt: TGCGCCAGCATCCCAAGATCCGGGACAGGGAGAAGTAATCAGCCCCAGCATTTT; j_call: TRBJ1-5; d_call: TRBD1; v_call: TRBV4-3; cdr3_length: 18; clone_size: -
cdr3_aa: CASSLVGQGSRIKNIQYF; cdr3_nt: TGTGCCAGCAGTTTAGTGGGCCAGGGAAGTCGAATCAAAAACATTCAGTACTTC; j_call: TRBJ2-4; d_call: -; v_call: TRBV28; cdr3_length: 18; clone_size: once
cdr3_aa: CASSLGVTSGYTF; cdr3_nt: TGTGCCAGCAGCTTGGGTGTCACCAGTGGCTACACCTTC; j_call: TRBJ1-2; d_call: -; v_call: TRBV5-5; cdr3_length: 13; clone_size: few
cdr3_aa: CASGPLLGGLTDTQYF; cdr3_nt: TGTGCCAGCGGCCCCCTGTTAGGTGGCCTGACAGATACGCAGTATTTT; j_call: TRBJ2-3; d_call: -; v_call: TRBV2; cdr3_length: 16; clone_size: -
cdr3_aa: CASSVGPPGDTGELFF; cdr3_nt: TGTGCCAGCAGCGTCGGCCCCCCAGGTGACACCGGGGAGCTGTTTTTT; j_call: TRBJ2-2; d_call: -; v_call: TRBV9; cdr3_length: 16; clone_size: few
cdr3_aa: CASRGTGNTEAFF; cdr3_nt: TGTGCCAGCAGGGGGACGGGGAACACTGAAGCTTTCTTT; j_call: TRBJ1-1; d_call: -; v_call: TRBV11-2; cdr3_length: 13; clone_size: -
cdr3_aa: CASRTGATNEKLFF; cdr3_nt: TGTGCCAGCAGGACAGGGGCAACTAATGAAAAACTGTTTTTT; j_call: TRBJ1-4; d_call: TRBD1; v_call: TRBV2; cdr3_length: 14; clone_size: -
cdr3_aa: CASSQDLSSNTGELFF; cdr3_nt: TGTGCCAGCAGCCAAGATCTTAGCTCGAACACCGGGGAGCTGTTTTTT; j_call: TRBJ2-2; d_call: -; v_call: TRBV4-2; cdr3_length: 16; clone_size: -
cdr3_aa: CASMAGQETQYF; cdr3_nt: TGTGCCAGCATGGCTGGGCAAGAGACCCAGTACTTC; j_call: TRBJ2-5; d_call: -; v_call: TRBV7-2; cdr3_length: 12; clone_size: -
cdr3_aa: CASSLGVRVQGTEAFF; cdr3_nt: TGTGCCAGCAGCTTAGGGGTCAGGGTTCAGGGCACTGAAGCTTTCTTT; j_call: TRBJ1-1; d_call: -; v_call: TRBV7-2; cdr3_length: 16; clone_size: -
cdr3_aa: CASSLRRAQDSIYEQYF; cdr3_nt: TGTGCCAGCAGCTTAAGGCGGGCACAGGACTCCATTTACGAGCAGTACTTC; j_call: TRBJ2-7; d_call: -; v_call: TRBV11-2; cdr3_length: 17; clone_size: -
cdr3_aa: CASSRDRSSYEQYF; cdr3_nt: TGTGCCAGCAGTCGGGACAGGAGCTCCTACGAGCAGTACTTC; j_call: TRBJ2-7; d_call: TRBD1; v_call: TRBV27; cdr3_length: 14; clone_size: -
cdr3_aa: CASSLREGSYNEQFF; cdr3_nt: TGCGCCAGCAGCTTGCGTGAGGGCTCCTACAATGAGCAGTTCTTC; j_call: TRBJ2-1; d_call: -; v_call: TRBV5-1; cdr3_length: 15; clone_size: once
cdr3_aa: CASSSDGSISNEQFF; cdr3_nt: TGTGCCAGCAGTTCGGACGGGAGCATATCCAATGAGCAGTTCTTC; j_call: TRBJ2-1; d_call: -; v_call: TRBV27; cdr3_length: 15; clone_size: once
cdr3_aa: CASSQLPGGGGNYGYTF; cdr3_nt: TGCGCCAGCAGCCAACTACCCGGGGGAGGGGGTAATTATGGCTACACCTTC; j_call: TRBJ1-2; d_call: -; v_call: TRBV4-1; cdr3_length: 17; clone_size: -
cdr3_aa: CASSFTGLGEKLFF; cdr3_nt: TGTGCCAGCAGCTTCACGGGGCTTGGTGAAAAACTGTTTTTT; j_call: TRBJ1-4; d_call: -; v_call: TRBV7-6; cdr3_length: 14; clone_size: -
cdr3_aa: CASSLDPYKGNQPQHF; cdr3_nt: TGCGCCAGCAGCTTGGATCCCTATAAGGGCAATCAGCCCCAGCATTTT; j_call: TRBJ1-5; d_call: -; v_call: TRBV5-1; cdr3_length: 16; clone_size: -
cdr3_aa: CASSPQTGGETQYF; cdr3_nt: TGTGCCAGCAGCCCTCAAACAGGAGGAGAGACCCAGTACTTC; j_call: TRBJ2-5; d_call: -; v_call: TRBV7-2; cdr3_length: 14; clone_size: -
cdr3_aa: CASNNRGGTGELFF; cdr3_nt: TGCGCCAGCAATAACAGGGGGGGAACCGGGGAGCTGTTTTTT; j_call: TRBJ2-2; d_call: -; v_call: TRBV10-1; cdr3_length: 14; clone_size: -
cdr3_aa: CASKRTGGANVLTF; cdr3_nt: TGTGCCAGTAAACGAACCGGGGGGGCCAACGTCCTGACTTTC; j_call: TRBJ2-6; d_call: -; v_call: TRBV19; cdr3_length: 14; clone_size: -